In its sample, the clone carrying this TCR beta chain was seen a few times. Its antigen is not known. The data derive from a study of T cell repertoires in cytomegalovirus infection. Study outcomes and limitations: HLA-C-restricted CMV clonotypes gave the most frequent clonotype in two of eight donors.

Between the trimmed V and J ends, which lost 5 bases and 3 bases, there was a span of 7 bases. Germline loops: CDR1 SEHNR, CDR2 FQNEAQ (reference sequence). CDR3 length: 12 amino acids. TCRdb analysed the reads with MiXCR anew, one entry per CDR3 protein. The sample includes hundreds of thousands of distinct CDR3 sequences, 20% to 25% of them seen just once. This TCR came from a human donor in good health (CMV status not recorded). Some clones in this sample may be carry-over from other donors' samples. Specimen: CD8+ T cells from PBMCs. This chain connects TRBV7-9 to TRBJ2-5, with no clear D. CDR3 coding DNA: TGTGCCAGCAGCCCATCAAAAGAGACCCAGTACTTC. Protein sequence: CASSPSKETQYF.